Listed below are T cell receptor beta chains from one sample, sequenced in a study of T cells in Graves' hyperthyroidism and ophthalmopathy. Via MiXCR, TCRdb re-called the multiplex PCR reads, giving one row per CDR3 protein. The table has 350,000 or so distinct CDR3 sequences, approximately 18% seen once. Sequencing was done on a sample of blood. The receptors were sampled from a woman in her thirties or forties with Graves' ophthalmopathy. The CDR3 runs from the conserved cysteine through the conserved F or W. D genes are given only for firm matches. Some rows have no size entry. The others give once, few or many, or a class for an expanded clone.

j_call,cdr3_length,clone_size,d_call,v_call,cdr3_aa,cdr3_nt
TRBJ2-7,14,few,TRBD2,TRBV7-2,CASSLVLANYEQYF,TGTGCCAGCAGCTTAGTACTAGCGAACTACGAGCAGTACTTC
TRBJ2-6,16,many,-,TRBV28,CASSPNRVFGANVLTF,TGTGCCAGCAGTCCCAACAGGGTATTTGGGGCCAACGTCCTGACTTTC
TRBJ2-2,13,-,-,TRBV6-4,CASSDFHTGELFF,TGTGCCAGCAGTGACTTTCACACCGGGGAGCTGTTTTTT
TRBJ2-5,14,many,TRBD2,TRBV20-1,CSARGAGARETQYF,TGCAGTGCTAGAGGGGCGGGAGCGCGGGAGACCCAGTACTTC
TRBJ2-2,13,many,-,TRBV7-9,CASSPDFTGELFF,TGTGCCAGCAGCCCGGACTTCACCGGGGAGCTGTTTTTT
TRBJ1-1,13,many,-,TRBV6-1,CASTVRTGAEAFF,TGTGCCAGCACCGTTAGGACGGGGGCTGAAGCTTTCTTT
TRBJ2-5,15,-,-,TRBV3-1,CASSQGLGGGETQYF,TGTGCCAGCAGCCAAGGCCTTGGAGGGGGGGAGACCCAGTACTTC
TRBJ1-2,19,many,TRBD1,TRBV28,CATRFRVDRGFLANYGYTF,TGTGCCACCAGATTCCGGGTCGACAGGGGGTTCCTAGCTAACTATGGCTACACCTTC
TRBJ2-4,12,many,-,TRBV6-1,CASIDLRGHQYF,TGTGCCAGCATCGACCTCAGGGGACATCAGTACTTC
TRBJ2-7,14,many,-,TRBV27,CASSPNAHPREQYF,TGTGCCAGCAGTCCCAACGCCCATCCTAGGGAGCAGTACTTC
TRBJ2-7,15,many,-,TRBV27,CASSLRRQDRNEQYF,TGTGCCAGCAGTTTGAGACGCCAAGACCGGAACGAGCAGTACTTC
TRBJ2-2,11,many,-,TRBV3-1,CASSQRGELFF,TGTGCCAGCAGCCAACGCGGGGAGCTGTTTTTT
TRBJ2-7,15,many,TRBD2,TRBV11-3,CASSLEAGVSYEQYF,TGTGCCAGCAGCTTAGAAGCGGGAGTTTCCTACGAGCAGTACTTC
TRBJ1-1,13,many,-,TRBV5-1,CASSVSPETEAFF,TGCGCCAGCAGCGTGTCCCCGGAGACTGAAGCTTTCTTT
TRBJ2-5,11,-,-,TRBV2,CASSEGKTQYF,TGTGCCAGCAGTGAGGGGAAAACCCAGTACTTC
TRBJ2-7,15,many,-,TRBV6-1,CASSGGTSYSYEQYF,TGTGCCAGCAGTGGCGGGACTTCCTACTCCTACGAGCAGTACTTC
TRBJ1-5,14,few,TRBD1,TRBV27,CASSADRVNQPQHF,TGTGCCAGCAGTGCCGACAGGGTCAATCAGCCCCAGCATTTT
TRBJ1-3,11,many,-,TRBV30,CAWSEKNTIYF,TGTGCCTGGAGTGAAAAAAACACCATATATTTT